This TCR beta chain was sequenced in a study of breast tumors, draining lymph nodes, adjacent tissues. Notes on the study in general: Compared with basal-like, luminal-like tumors shared significantly more repertoire with nontumor tissue. Findings are consistent with lymph node origin and intratumoral expansion of most tumor T cells.

Using its own MiXCR run on the multiplex PCR reads, TCRdb lists one record per CDR3 protein. The table records fewer than 150,000 distinct CDR3 sequences, around 20% of them present only once. With V trimmed by 9 bases and J by 3 bases, 2 bases remained unmatched. From germline, CDR1 is ENHRY and CDR2 SYGVKD. This CDR3 region has 13 residues. This clonotype was counted many times. The antigen is undetermined. Samples came from axillary lymph nodes draining the breast cancer. V and J are TRBV10-3 and TRBJ2-2; TRBD2 matches 9 bases. This receptor was identified in a female donor with breast cancer. Some clones in this sample may be carry-over from other donors' samples. The sample was axillary lymph node tissue. CDR3: CAISGSYTGELFF. The CDR3 DNA follows: TGTGCCATTAGCGGGAGCTACACCGGGGAGCTGTTTTTT.